This T cell receptor beta chain was found in a study of graft-versus-host responses after intestinal transplantation. At the level of the study: Multivisceral, liver-intestinal, or isolated intestinal grafts were transplanted into recipients.

As concerns this clone: Its matching antigen is unknown.

The CDR3 consists of 13 residues. In germline, CDR1 is MNHNS, CDR2 SASEGT. The V end lost 3 bases, the J end lost 6 bases, and 9 bases lay between the germline ends. Only in-frame clones appear in the TCRdb table, and some are missing; sequencing was by immunoSEQ multiplex PCR. Of 80,000 or so clones listed, 80% to 95% are singletons. General study findings and limits: The highest levels of circulating GvH clones went along with early declines in HvG clones after transplant. Graft-donor T cell macrochimerism in patients accompanied high graft-versus-host to host-versus-graft clonal ratios in allografts.

J is TRBJ1-5 and V is TRBV6-1, with D uncertain. The sequence came from a human patient who received an intestinal transplant, so some T cells may come from the graft donor. Sample: PBMCs, taken 98 days after intestinal transplantation. As DNA, the CDR3 is TGTGCCAGCAGTGACCAGAGAGGTCAGCCCCAGCATTTT. It codes for CASSDQRGQPQHF.